This T cell receptor (beta chain) was captured by sequencing in a study of OX40 agonist ivuxolimab in advanced cancers. Study in general: Treatment of patients was with ivuxolimab, an agonistic anti-OX40 (CD134) antibody. The mean age was roughly 60 years, ranging from about 20 to 90, with about 87% of participants male. General study results and limits: In the 0.1 to 3.0 mg/kg range, CD4+ and CD8+ blood T cells had expanded clonally by week 6.

V lost 6 bases to trimming and J lost 6 bases; unmatched junction nucleotides: 4. Germline V gene sequence: CDR1 SGDLS, CDR2 YYNGEE. The CDR3 runs 13 residues. Method: immunoSEQ multiplex PCR; TCRdb's copy keeps in-frame clones and lacks some. The sample has around 150,000 clones, 75% to 95% seen once. Concerning this clone itself: As yet, its antigen is unknown.

The clonotype was recovered from an adult with an advanced solid tumor such as melanoma, head and neck, liver or kidney cancer. This chain uses TRBV9 with TRBJ2-3; 10 bases match TRBD2. The sequences come from CD4+ or CD8+ T cells sorted from blood, collected in a trial of the OX40 agonist ivuxolimab. The CDR3 coding sequence is TGTGCCAGCATCCCAGCGGGGGGGGATACGCAGTATTTT. Translated: CASIPAGGDTQYF.